What follows are 27 T cell receptor beta chains derived from one specimen sequenced in a study of blood T cells in healthy people across ages. A second PCR, run for roughly 7 to 12 cycles, used a sample-barcoded 5' primer plus a J-beta primer mix. TCRdb called the 5' RACE reads again in MiXCR, with one record for every CDR3 protein. The repertoire consists of approximately 880,000 distinct CDR3 sequences, with approximately 49% occurring once and the leading ten covering about an eighth. The sequencing input was blood. The source of these receptors is a man under 40 in good health.

This rearrangement joins TRBV27 to TRBJ2-4, with a tentative D call TRBD2 (7 bases). This CDR3 comprises 15 residues. Germline loops: CDR1 MNHEY, CDR2 SMNVEV (reference sequence). Trimming stripped 3 bases from V and 6 bases from J, with 15 bases between. The CDR3 is CASSLGGGPINIQYF. DNA for the CDR3: TGTGCCAGCAGTTTGGGAGGGGGGCCCATAAACATTCAGTACTTC.

A remark on this clonotype: A much larger clone differs from this one at a single base, so this may be a read error. The rearrangement links TRBV12-3 or TRBV12-4 to TRBJ2-3, with D possibly matching TRBD2 (8 bases). The CDR3 loop spans 13 amino acids. The ends were cut back, 10 bases at V and 2 bases at J, with 13 bases in the middle. The CDR3 coding sequence is TGTGCCAACAGGGGACTAGTCACAGATACGCAGTATTTT. Residues: CANRGLVTDTQYF.

In its sample, this clonotype was seen a few times. This chain joins TRBV20-1 and TRBJ2-3, with 10 positions matching TRBD2. After removal of 3 bases from V and 5 bases from J, the junction contained 5 bases not matched to a gene. Germline V gene sequence: CDR1 DFQATT, CDR2 SNEGSKA (reference sequence). This CDR3 contains 14 residues. In DNA, the CDR3 is TGCAGTGCTAGCCCAGCGGGGGGGATAGATACGCAGTATTTT. Its translation is CSASPAGGIDTQYF.

This clonotype was seen only once. The rearrangement links TRBV11-2 to TRBJ2-1, with 9 bases identical to TRBD2. V shed 5 bases, J shed 15 bases, and the junction held 23 bases outside the gene matches. The CDR3 covers 17 residues. CDR1 SGHAT and CDR2 FQNNGV come from the germline V gene. CDR3 nucleotide sequence: TGTGCCAGCAGCCCAACAGGGCGGGAGGGTCCACAACGGAATCCGTTCTTC. Translation gives CASSPTGREGPQRNPFF.

This clonotype has a single count. V gene TRBV20-1 combines with J gene TRBJ1-2; D ambiguous. With 7 bases removed from V and 0 bases from J, the gap between germline ends came to 9 bases. CDR1 and CDR2 (germline): DFQATT, SNEGSKA (reference sequence). The CDR3 covers 12 residues. The CDR3 coding sequence is TGCAGTGTATCGATAGCTAACTATGGCTACACCTTC. Protein product: CSVSIANYGYTF.

The chain uses TRBV7-2 and TRBJ1-6; TRBD1 might be the D (6 bases). The CDR3 is made up of 16 amino acids. V gave up 5 bases and J gave up 0 bases, with 11 bases separating them. Germline-derived CDR1 and CDR2 are SGHTA and FQGNSA. The CDR3 coding sequence is TGTGCCAGCAGCATACAGGGCAGCTCCTATAATTCACCCCTCCACTTT. It encodes CASSIQGSSYNSPLHF.

This clonotype was seen a handful of times. This chain connects TRBV20-1 to TRBJ2-3; D gene ambiguous. CDR1 and CDR2 (germline): DFQATT, SNEGSKA (reference sequence). Trimming pared 3 bases from V and 0 bases from J, leaving 10 bases between. The CDR3 has 14 amino acids. This chain's CDR3 is CSASQHWSTDTQYF. The CDR3 DNA is TGCAGTGCTAGCCAGCACTGGAGCACAGATACGCAGTATTTT.

This clonotype has a handful of counts. The J gene is TRBJ2-7, the V gene TRBV9, with D hard to call. Trimming took 0 bases from V and 5 from J, leaving 12 bases between them. The germline gives CDR1 SGDLS, CDR2 YYNGEE. The CDR3 length is 14 residues. CDR3 DNA sequence: TGTGCCAGCAGCGTAGCTTGGGGATCCCACGAGCAGTACTTC. It is translated as CASSVAWGSHEQYF.

The rearrangement links TRBV20-1 to TRBJ1-1; D unresolved. The V gene lost 0 bases and the J gene lost 5 bases, with 13 bases spanning the gap. Germline V gene lookup returns CDR1 DFQATT and CDR2 SNEGSKA (reference sequence). The CDR3 sequence is 14 residues long. CDR3 in DNA: TGCAGTGCTAGAGATTCGAGGGATGGGACTGAAGCTTTCTTT. This sequence encodes CSARDSRDGTEAFF.

The chain joins TRBV5-1 to TRBJ2-7; TRBD2 agrees at 10 bases. CDR3 size: 14 residues. With 7 bases clipped from V and 3 bases from J, the junction kept 7 bases outside the gene matches. Germline values: CDR1 SGHRS, CDR2 YFSETQ. CDR3 in amino acids: CASGRTSGSYEQYF. CDR3 nucleotides: TGCGCCAGCGGGAGGACTAGCGGTAGCTACGAGCAGTACTTC.

The J gene is TRBJ1-1, the V gene TRBV3-1; 7 bases agree with TRBD1. The CDR3 covers 14 residues. In germline, CDR1 is LGHDT, CDR2 YNNKEL (reference sequence). After removal of 1 base from V and 6 bases from J, the junction contained 5 bases not matched to a gene. In DNA form, the CDR3 reads TGTGCCAGCAGCCAAGGACAGGGTGGGGCTGAAGCTTTCTTT. As protein: CASSQGQGGAEAFF.

The chain recombines TRBV7-2 with TRBJ2-1; 8 positions agree with TRBD2. CDR3 length equals 16 residues. Per germline, CDR1 SGHTA and CDR2 FQGNSA. Trimming cost V 1 base and J 6 bases; bases outside gene matches: 8. The CDR3 nucleotides read TGTGCCAGCAGCTTAGACAGCGGGAGCGGATCCAATGAGCAGTTCTTC. Encoded protein: CASSLDSGSGSNEQFF.

V gene TRBV5-1 combines with J gene TRBJ2-1; 9 bases agree with TRBD1. The CDR3 is made up of 16 amino acids. Germline V CDR1 and CDR2: SGHRS, YFSETQ. Trimming at V came to 4 bases and at J to 8 bases, leaving 13 bases not matched to a gene. Here the CDR3 DNA reads TGCGCCAGCAGCCGCAGGGGACAGGGCATCAATGATGAGCAGTTCTTC. The encoded protein is CASSRRGQGINDEQFF.

In this sample, this clonotype turned up a few times. The rearrangement uses TRBV6-5 and TRBJ2-4; 11 nucleotides align to TRBD2. The DNA end lines up better with TRBJ2-7; the J call may be wrong. CDR3 length equals 16 residues. Germline CDR1 MNHEY, CDR2 SVGAGI. The CDR3 loop is CASSYLTSGAPYEQYF. Here the CDR3 DNA reads TGTGCCAGCAGTTACCTGACTAGCGGGGCCCCCTACGAGCAGTACTTC.

This clonotype was observed a few times. The chain uses TRBV21-1 and TRBJ2-4. The J call may be in error: the DNA end matches TRBJ2-7 better. TRBV21-1 corresponds to a pseudogene. CDR3 length: 11 amino acids. The CDR3 coding sequence is TGTGCCAGCAGCAAATCATACGAGCAGTACTTC. It specifies CASSKSYEQYF.

This chain connects TRBV28 to TRBJ2-5; D may correspond to TRBD1 or TRBD2 (5 bases each). Germline values: CDR1 MDHEN, CDR2 SYDVKM. V was shortened by 8 bases and J by 2 bases, with 15 bases between the two germline ends. The CDR3 is 14 residues long. CDR3 coding DNA: TGTGCCAGCGGGGACCGACCCTTTCAAGAGACCCAGTACTTC. Its translation is CASGDRPFQETQYF. Together with reference TRBV28 and TRBJ2-5, the CDR3 gives the full variable domain: DVKVTQSSRYLVKRTGEKVFLECVQDMDHENMFWYRQDPGLGLRLIYFSYDVKMKEKGDIPEGYSVSREKKERFSLILESASTNQTSMYLCASGDRPFQETQYFGPGTRLLVL.

This chain connects TRBV7-9 to TRBJ1-2; D remains ambiguous. The V and J ends lost 1 base and 6 bases respectively, with 3 bases between them. The germline gives CDR1 SEHNR, CDR2 FQNEAQ (reference sequence). CDR3 length equals 11 residues. The CDR3 DNA reads TGTGCCAGCAGCTTAGTGCATGGCTACACCTTC. Its translation is CASSLVHGYTF. Based on the CDR3 plus reference TRBV7-9 and TRBJ1-2, the full variable domain is DTGVSQNPRHKITKRGQNVTFRCDPISEHNRLYWYRQTLGQGPEFLTYFQNEAQLEKSRLLSDRFSAERPKGSFSTLEIQRTEQGDSAMYLCASSLVHGYTFGSGTRLTVV.

The rearrangement joins TRBV3-1 to TRBJ2-7, with TRBD2 identical over 8 bases. The CDR3 contains 17 residues. From germline, CDR1 is LGHDT and CDR2 YNNKEL (reference sequence). V lost 4 bases and J lost 2; bases outside the gene matches: 13. The CDR3 region has the DNA TGTGCCAGCAGCCTTACTCCTGGTCCGCGGGGGGCCTACGAGCAGTACTTC. Protein sequence: CASSLTPGPRGAYEQYF.

The chain employs TRBV12-5 and TRBJ2-5; D gene ambiguous. Germline CDR1 is LGHNT and CDR2 is FRNRAP. The CDR3 consists of 13 residues. The ends were cut back, 6 bases at V and 1 base at J, with 9 bases in the middle. The DNA for the CDR3 is TGTGCTAGTGGCGACTGGACCCAAGAGACCCAGTACTTC. It translates to CASGDWTQETQYF.

The chain links TRBV3-1 to TRBJ1-1; 9 positions agree with TRBD1. The CDR3 sequence is 17 residues long. The germline V gene has CDR1 LGHDT and CDR2 YNNKEL (reference sequence). J gave up 1 base and V 4 bases, and 10 bases lay outside the gene matches. Here the CDR3 DNA reads TGTGCCAGCAGCCCACGGACAGGGGTCGGGTCGAACACTGAAGCTTTCTTT. Amino acid sequence: CASSPRTGVGSNTEAFF.

This clonotype came up a few times. The genes are TRBV10-2 and TRBJ1-2; D is possibly TRBD1 (5 bases). Germline V gene data show CDR1 as WSHSY and CDR2 as SAAADI. V lost 3 bases and J 5 bases, leaving 13 bases between the germline ends. This CDR3 region has 14 residues. The CDR3 sequence is CASSEQAPSYGYTF. The CDR3 coding sequence is TGCGCCAGCAGTGAACAGGCTCCCTCTTATGGCTACACCTTC.

The V call is TRBV27, the J call TRBJ1-1, with D possibly matching TRBD1 (5 bases). The V gene's germline CDR1 is MNHEY and CDR2 SMNVEV (reference sequence). The V end was cut by 6 bases, the J end by 0 bases, with 17 bases between. This CDR3 contains 16 residues. CDR3 in DNA: TGTGCCAGCAGCCCAGAGCCGGACATCATGAACACTGAAGCTTTCTTT. Translating it yields CASSPEPDIMNTEAFF.

The chain is built from TRBV28 and TRBJ2-1; 9 nucleotides agree with TRBD2. Germline CDR1 is MDHEN and CDR2 is SYDVKM. Trimming at V came to 6 bases and at J to 4 bases, leaving 10 bases not matched to a gene. The CDR3 sequence is 16 residues long. CDR3 protein: CASSTTSGGPYNEQFF. The CDR3 DNA follows: TGTGCCAGCAGCACAACGAGCGGGGGGCCTTACAATGAGCAGTTCTTC.

This clonotype appeared a single time. This chain connects TRBV5-1 to TRBJ2-7; TRBD1 matches 8 bases. Germline-derived CDR1 and CDR2 are SGHRS and YFSETQ. This CDR3 is 16 amino acids long. The junction had 12 bases not matched to a gene; V was cut back by 0 bases and J by 7 bases. The CDR3 DNA follows: TGCGCCAGCAGCTTGGCTGCGAACAGGGGGGAGTTGGAGCAGTACTTC. It codes for CASSLAANRGELEQYF.

The chain recombines TRBV28 with TRBJ2-5, with a weak D call TRBD1 (7 bases). The CDR3 sequence is 15 residues long. Germline CDR1 MDHEN, CDR2 SYDVKM. Trimming shortened V by 4 bases and J by 3 bases, and 15 bases separated the two germline ends. CDR3 loop: CASSSPGGGEETQYF. The CDR3 DNA reads TGTGCCAGCAGTTCCCCCGGAGGGGGCGAAGAGACCCAGTACTTC.

This clonotype has a handful of counts. A much more abundant neighbour one base away suggests this may be a read error. This chain connects TRBV28 to TRBJ2-7; 10 bases map to TRBD1. The J segment lost 6 bases and the V segment lost 6 bases, leaving 8 bases of the junction unmatched. The CDR3 totals 14 residues. Germline V CDR1 and CDR2: MDHEN, SYDVKM. In DNA form, the CDR3 reads TGTGCCAGCAGCTCCCGGGACAGGGGTTGCGAGCAGTACTTC. Translation gives CASSSRDRGCEQYF.

This chain connects TRBV6-2 or TRBV6-3 to TRBJ1-6, with D maybe TRBD1 (5 bases). Germline lookup yields CDR1 MNHEY and CDR2 SVGEGT. V gave up 0 bases and J gave up 2 bases, with 11 bases separating them. The CDR3 contains 17 residues. In DNA form, the CDR3 reads TGTGCCAGCAGTTACTCTCCAGGGAGGACCTATAATTCACCCCTCCACTTT. Its protein product is CASSYSPGRTYNSPLHF.